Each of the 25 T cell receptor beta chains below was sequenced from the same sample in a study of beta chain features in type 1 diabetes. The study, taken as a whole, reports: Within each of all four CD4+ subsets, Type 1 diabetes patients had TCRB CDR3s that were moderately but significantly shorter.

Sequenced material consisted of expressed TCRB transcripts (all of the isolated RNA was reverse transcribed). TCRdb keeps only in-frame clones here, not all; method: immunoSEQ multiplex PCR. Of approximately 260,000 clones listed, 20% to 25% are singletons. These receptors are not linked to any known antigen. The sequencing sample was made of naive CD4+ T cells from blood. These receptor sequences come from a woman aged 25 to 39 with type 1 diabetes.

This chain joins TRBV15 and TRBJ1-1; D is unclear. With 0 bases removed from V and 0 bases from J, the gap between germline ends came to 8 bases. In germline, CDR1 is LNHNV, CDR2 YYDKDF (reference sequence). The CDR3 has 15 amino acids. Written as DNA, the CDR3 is TGTGCCACCAGCAGAGATCTAGGAGTGAACACTGAAGCTTTCTTT. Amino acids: CATSRDLGVNTEAFF.

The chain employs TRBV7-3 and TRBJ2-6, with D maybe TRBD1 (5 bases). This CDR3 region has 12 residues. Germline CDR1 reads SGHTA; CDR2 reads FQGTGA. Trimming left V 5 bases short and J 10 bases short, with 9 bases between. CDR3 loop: CASSPGWNVLTF. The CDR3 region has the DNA TGTGCCAGCAGCCCAGGGTGGAACGTCCTGACTTTC.

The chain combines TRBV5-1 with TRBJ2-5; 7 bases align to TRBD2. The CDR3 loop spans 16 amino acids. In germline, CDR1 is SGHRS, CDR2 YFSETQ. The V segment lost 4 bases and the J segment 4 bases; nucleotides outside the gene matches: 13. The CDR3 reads CASSAARGSDRETQYF. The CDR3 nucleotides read TGCGCCAGCAGCGCGGCCCGCGGGAGTGATCGAGAGACCCAGTACTTC.

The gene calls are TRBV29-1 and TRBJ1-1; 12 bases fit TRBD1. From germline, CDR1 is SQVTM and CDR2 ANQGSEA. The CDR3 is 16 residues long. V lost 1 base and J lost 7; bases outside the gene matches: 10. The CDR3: CSVEGGQGAFSFEAFF. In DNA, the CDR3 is TGCAGCGTTGAAGGGGGACAGGGGGCTTTCAGCTTTGAAGCTTTCTTT.

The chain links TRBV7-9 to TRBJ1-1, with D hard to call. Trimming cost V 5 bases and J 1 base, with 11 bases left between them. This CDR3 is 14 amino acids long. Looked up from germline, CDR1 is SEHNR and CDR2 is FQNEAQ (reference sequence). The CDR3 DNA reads TGTGCCAGCAGCCCACGAGGAGGGAACACTGAAGCTTTCTTT. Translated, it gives CASSPRGGNTEAFF.

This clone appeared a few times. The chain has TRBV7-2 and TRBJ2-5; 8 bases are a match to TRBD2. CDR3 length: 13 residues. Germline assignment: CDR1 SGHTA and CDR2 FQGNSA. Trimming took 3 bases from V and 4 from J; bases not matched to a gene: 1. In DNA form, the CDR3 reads TGTGCCAGCAGCTTTAGCGGGGTAGAGACCCAGTACTTC. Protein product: CASSFSGVETQYF.

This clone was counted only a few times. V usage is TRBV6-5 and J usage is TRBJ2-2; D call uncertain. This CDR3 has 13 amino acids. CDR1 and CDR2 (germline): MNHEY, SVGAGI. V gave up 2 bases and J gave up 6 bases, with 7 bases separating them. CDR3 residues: CASSYVRSGELFF. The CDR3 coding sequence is TGTGCCAGCAGTTACGTTCGGTCCGGGGAGCTGTTTTTT.

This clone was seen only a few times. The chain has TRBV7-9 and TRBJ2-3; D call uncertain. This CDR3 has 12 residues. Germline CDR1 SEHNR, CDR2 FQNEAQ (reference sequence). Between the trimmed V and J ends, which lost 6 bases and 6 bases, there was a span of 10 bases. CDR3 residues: CASRKGEDTQYF. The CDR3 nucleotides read TGTGCCAGCAGGAAAGGAGAGGATACGCAGTATTTT. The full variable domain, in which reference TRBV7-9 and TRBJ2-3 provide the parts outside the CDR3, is DTGVSQNPRHKITKRGQNVTFRCDPISEHNRLYWYRQTLGQGPEFLTYFQNEAQLEKSRLLSDRFSAERPKGSFSTLEIQRTEQGDSAMYLCASRKGEDTQYFGPGTRLTVL.

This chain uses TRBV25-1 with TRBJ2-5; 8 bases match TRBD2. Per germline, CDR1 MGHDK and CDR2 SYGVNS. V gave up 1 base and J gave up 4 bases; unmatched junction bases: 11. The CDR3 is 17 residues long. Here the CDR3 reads CASSELPSGSWGETQYF. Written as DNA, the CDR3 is TGTGCCAGCAGTGAATTGCCCAGCGGGAGCTGGGGAGAGACCCAGTACTTC.

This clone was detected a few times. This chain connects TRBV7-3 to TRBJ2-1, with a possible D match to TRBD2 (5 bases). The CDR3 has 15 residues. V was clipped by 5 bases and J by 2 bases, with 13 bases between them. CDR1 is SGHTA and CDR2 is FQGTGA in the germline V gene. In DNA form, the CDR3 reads TGTGCCAGCAGCATATCGTCCGGGACCTACAATGAGCAGTTCTTC. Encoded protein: CASSISSGTYNEQFF.

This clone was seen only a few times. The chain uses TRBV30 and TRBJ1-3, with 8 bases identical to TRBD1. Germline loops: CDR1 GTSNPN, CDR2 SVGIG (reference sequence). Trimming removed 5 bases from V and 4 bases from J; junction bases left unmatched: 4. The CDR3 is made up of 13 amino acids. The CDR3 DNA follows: TGTGCCTGGCAGGGGGCTGCAGGAAACACCATATATTTT. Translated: CAWQGAAGNTIYF.

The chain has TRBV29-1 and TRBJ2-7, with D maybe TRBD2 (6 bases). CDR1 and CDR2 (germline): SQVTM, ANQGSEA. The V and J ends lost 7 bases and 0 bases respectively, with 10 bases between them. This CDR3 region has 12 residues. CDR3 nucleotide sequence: TGCAGCGGGGGGGAGCGCTCCTACGAGCAGTACTTC. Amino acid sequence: CSGGERSYEQYF.

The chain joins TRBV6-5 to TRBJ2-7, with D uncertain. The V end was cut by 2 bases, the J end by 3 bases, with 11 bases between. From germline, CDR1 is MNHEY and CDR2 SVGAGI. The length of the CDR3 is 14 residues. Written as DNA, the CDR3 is TGTGCCAGCAGTTACGGTCACGGAGACTACGAGCAGTACTTC. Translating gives CASSYGHGDYEQYF.

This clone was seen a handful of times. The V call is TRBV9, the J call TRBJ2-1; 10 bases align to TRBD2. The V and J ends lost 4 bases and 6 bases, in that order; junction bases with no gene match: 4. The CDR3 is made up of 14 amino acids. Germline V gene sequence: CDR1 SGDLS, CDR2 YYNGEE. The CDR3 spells CASSPRLAGNEQFF. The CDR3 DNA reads TGTGCCAGCAGCCCAAGACTAGCGGGCAATGAGCAGTTCTTC.

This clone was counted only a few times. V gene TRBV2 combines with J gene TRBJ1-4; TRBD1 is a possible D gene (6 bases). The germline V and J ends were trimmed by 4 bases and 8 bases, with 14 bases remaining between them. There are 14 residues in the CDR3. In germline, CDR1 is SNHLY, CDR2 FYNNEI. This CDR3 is CASSVNRVGEKLFF. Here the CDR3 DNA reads TGTGCCAGCAGTGTAAACAGGGTCGGGGAAAAACTGTTTTTT.

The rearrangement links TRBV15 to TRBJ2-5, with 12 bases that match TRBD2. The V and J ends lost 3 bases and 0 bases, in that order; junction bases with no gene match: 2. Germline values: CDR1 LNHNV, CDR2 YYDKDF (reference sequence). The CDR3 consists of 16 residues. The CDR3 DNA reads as TGTGCCACCAGCAGGACTAGCGGGAGCAACCAAGAGACCCAGTACTTC. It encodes CATSRTSGSNQETQYF. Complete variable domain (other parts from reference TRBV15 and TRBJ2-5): DAMVIQNPRYQVTQFGKPVTLSCSQTLNHNVMYWYQQKSSQAPKLLFHYYDKDFNNEADTPDNFQSRRPNTSFCFLDIRSPGLGDTAMYLCATSRTSGSNQETQYFGPGTRLLVL.

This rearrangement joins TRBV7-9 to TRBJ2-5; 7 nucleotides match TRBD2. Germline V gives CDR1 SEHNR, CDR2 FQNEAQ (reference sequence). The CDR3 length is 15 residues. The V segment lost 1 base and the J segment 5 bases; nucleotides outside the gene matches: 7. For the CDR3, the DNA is TGTGCCAGCAGCTTAGTACCTAGCGGAAAGGAGACCCAGTACTTC. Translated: CASSLVPSGKETQYF.

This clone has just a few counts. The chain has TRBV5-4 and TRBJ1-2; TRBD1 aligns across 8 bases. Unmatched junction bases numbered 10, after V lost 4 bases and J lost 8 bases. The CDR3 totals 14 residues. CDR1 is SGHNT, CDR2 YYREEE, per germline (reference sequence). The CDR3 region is CASSPGQGRSGYTF. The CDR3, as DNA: TGTGCCAGCAGCCCTGGACAGGGACGGAGCGGCTACACCTTC.

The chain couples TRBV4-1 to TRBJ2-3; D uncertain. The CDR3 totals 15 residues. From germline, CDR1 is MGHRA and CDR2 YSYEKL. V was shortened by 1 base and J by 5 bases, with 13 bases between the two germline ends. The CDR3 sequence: CASSQAQLTRDTQYF. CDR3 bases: TGCGCCAGCAGCCAAGCACAGCTGACACGAGATACGCAGTATTTT.

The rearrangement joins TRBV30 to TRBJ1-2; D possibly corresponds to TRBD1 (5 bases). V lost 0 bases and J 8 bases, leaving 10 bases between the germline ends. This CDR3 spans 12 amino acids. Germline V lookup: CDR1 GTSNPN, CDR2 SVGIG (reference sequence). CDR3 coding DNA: TGTGCCTGGAGTGTCCAGGGACTAGGCTACACCTTC. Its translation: CAWSVQGLGYTF.

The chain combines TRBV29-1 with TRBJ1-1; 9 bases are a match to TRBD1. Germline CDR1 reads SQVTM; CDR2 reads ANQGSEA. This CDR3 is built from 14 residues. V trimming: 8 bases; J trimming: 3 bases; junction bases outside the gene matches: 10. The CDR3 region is CSTPGTGLDTEAFF. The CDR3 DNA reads TGCAGCACCCCAGGGACAGGGCTGGACACTGAAGCTTTCTTT. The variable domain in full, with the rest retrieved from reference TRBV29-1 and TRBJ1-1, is SAVISQKPSRDICQRGTSLTIQCQVDSQVTMMFWYRQQPGQSLTLIATANQGSEATYESGFVIDKFPISRPNLTFSTLTVSNMSPEDSSIYLCSTPGTGLDTEAFFGQGTRLTVV.

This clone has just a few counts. In nucleotides, the CDR3 is TGTGCCAGCAGCGCTCGACAGGGGCGCTCCCTCAGCGTCCTGACTTTC. Translation gives CASSARQGRSLSVLTF. The chain is built from TRBV9 and TRBJ2-6, with 8 bases matching TRBD1. CDR1 and CDR2 from the germline V gene are SGDLS and YYNGEE. V trimming: 3 bases; J trimming: 12 bases; junction bases outside the gene matches: 14. This CDR3 has 16 residues.

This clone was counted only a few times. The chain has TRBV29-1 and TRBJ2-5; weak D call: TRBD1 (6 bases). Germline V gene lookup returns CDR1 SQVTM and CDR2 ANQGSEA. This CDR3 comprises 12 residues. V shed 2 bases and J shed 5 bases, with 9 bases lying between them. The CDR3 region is CSVETGKETQYF. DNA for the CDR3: TGCAGCGTTGAAACAGGGAAGGAGACCCAGTACTTC.

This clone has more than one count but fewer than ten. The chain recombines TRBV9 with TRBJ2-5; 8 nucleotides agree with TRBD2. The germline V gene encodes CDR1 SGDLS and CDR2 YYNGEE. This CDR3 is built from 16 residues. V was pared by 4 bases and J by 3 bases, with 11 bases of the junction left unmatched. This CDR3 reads CASSLGLAGWEETQYF. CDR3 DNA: TGTGCCAGCAGCCTAGGGCTAGCGGGCTGGGAAGAGACCCAGTACTTC.

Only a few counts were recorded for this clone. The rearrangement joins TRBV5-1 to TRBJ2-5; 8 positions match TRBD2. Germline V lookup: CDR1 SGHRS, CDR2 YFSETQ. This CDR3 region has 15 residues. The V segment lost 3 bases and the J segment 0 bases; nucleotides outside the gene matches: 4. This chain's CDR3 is CASSYSSGYQETQYF. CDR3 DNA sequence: TGCGCCAGCAGCTACTCTAGCGGGTACCAAGAGACCCAGTACTTC.